This TCR beta chain was sequenced in a study of cytomegalovirus exposure and HLA in healthy donors. Study-wide results and caveats: The presence/absence work took it that sequencing depth was about the same across donors. In vitro, three CMV-associated chains proved specific for CMV antigens. Reports indicate that TCR beta sequences accurately predicted the HLA-A and HLA-B alleles of most subjects.

The CDR3 length is 13 residues. Per germline, CDR1 MGHRA and CDR2 YSYEKL. PCR involved 60 Vbeta and 13 Jbeta primers. Clones were sequenced by immunoSEQ multiplex PCR, and TCRdb holds only the in-frame ones, with some missing. The table records 100,000 to 150,000 clones, 55% to 75% of them present only once. Donors in the study were healthy people who gave bone marrow. About this clone: What it binds is not known. Its ends do not fully match the called genes, so a read error is possible.

Specimen: PBMCs. V is TRBV4-1 and J is TRBJ2-5; D may be TRBD1 (5 bases). This TCR derives from a man aged 25-45 years in good health and CMV-seronegative. DNA of the CDR3: TGCGCCAGCAGCCTAAGGGGCCGAGAGGCCCAGTACTTC. Its translation is CASSLRGREAQYF.